This T cell receptor beta chain was retrieved from a study of response to subunit inactivated influenza vaccine. This clonotype was observed a handful of times. The antigen remains undetermined. The CDR3 has 12 residues. Germline V CDR1 and CDR2: MNHEY, SMNVEV (reference sequence). Trimming removed 8 bases at V and 3 bases at J, with 9 bases between. Study conclusions and caveats: Seasonal influenza vaccination, on each occasion, was suggested by the authors to recruit few new T cells.

Each CDR3 protein is one row after TCRdb ran MiXCR on the RT-PCR reads. The repertoire includes 430,000 or so distinct CDR3 sequences, approximately 11% of them detected once, and 10% to 15% sits in the top ten. The clonotype comes from a middle-aged man who received an inactivated influenza vaccine. The chain combines TRBV27 with TRBJ2-3; a possible D gene is TRBD1 (5 bases). The source material was PBMCs from blood, sampled 40 to 50 days after vaccination. CDR3 DNA: TGTGCCAGCGGGGCCTGGACAGATACGCAGTATTTT. Translated: CASGAWTDTQYF.